Following are 18 T cell receptor beta chains from one sample sequenced in a study of CD8 T cells in Susac syndrome. RNA, at about 0.5 to 1 ug, was reverse transcribed with random hexamers. Each CDR3 protein is one row after TCRdb ran MiXCR on the immunoSEQ multiplex PCR reads. The sample lists 110,000 to 150,000 distinct CDR3 sequences, nearly 97% seen once, with approximately 0.08% in the top ten. The sequencing input was CD4+ T cells from PBMCs. The receptor source for this set is a human donor with Susac syndrome.

The chain uses TRBV6-6 and TRBJ1-4; a weak D match, TRBD1 (6 bases). Germline V gives CDR1 MNHNY, CDR2 SVGAGI (reference sequence). The CDR3 sequence is 15 residues long. Trimming removed 6 bases from V and 0 bases from J, with 11 bases in between. The CDR3 bases are TGTGCCAGCAGCCTCGGACAGACAACTAATGAAAAACTGTTTTTT. Its protein product is CASSLGQTTNEKLFF.

As concerns this clonotype: The junction departs from germline at one end; a sequencing error may be responsible. The chain links TRBV11-2 to TRBJ2-7, with 7 bases aligning to TRBD2. The CDR3 is 14 amino acids. Germline loops: CDR1 SGHAT, CDR2 FQNNGV. CDR3 nucleotides: TGTGCCAACAGCTTAGCTCTAGCGGAATACGAGCAGTACTTC. Translation gives CANSLALAEYEQYF.

The V and J genes are TRBV28 and TRBJ2-3, with D possibly being TRBD1 (6 bases). This CDR3 is built from 15 residues. Germline loops: CDR1 MDHEN, CDR2 SYDVKM. Trimming pared 6 bases from V and 1 base from J, leaving 14 bases between. The CDR3 sequence is CASSSPGAGTDTQYF. As DNA, the CDR3 is TGTGCCAGCAGCTCACCAGGGGCTGGCACAGATACGCAGTATTTT.

V gene TRBV28 combines with J gene TRBJ1-1; no clear D gene. CDR1 and CDR2 (germline): MDHEN, SYDVKM. V lost 7 bases and J 1 base, leaving 10 bases between the germline ends. CDR3 size: 13 residues. The DNA for the CDR3 is TGTGCCAGCACCCCGGACGGGAACACTGAAGCTTTCTTT. The encoded protein is CASTPDGNTEAFF. Together with reference TRBV28 and TRBJ1-1, the CDR3 gives the full variable domain: DVKVTQSSRYLVKRTGEKVFLECVQDMDHENMFWYRQDPGLGLRLIYFSYDVKMKEKGDIPEGYSVSREKKERFSLILESASTNQTSMYLCASTPDGNTEAFFGQGTRLTVV.

The genes are TRBV4-1 and TRBJ2-5; unclear D gene. The CDR3 loop spans 14 amino acids. Looked up from germline, CDR1 is MGHRA and CDR2 is YSYEKL. Trimming took 1 base from V and 5 from J, leaving 11 bases between them. The DNA for the CDR3 is TGCGCCAGCAGCCAAGTGGGGTTGGCGGAGACCCAGTACTTC. Encoded protein: CASSQVGLAETQYF.

The chain recombines TRBV20-1 with TRBJ2-3, with D perhaps TRBD1 (6 bases). CDR3 length equals 15 residues. Germline V CDR1 and CDR2: DFQATT, SNEGSKA (reference sequence). Trimming removed 5 bases at V and 3 bases at J, with 18 bases between. CDR3 sequence: CSALHPGHRTDTQYF. CDR3 nucleotides: TGCAGTGCTCTACACCCGGGACATAGGACAGATACGCAGTATTTT.

The chain employs TRBV2 and TRBJ2-5; 8 bases are a match to TRBD2. Germline V gene sequence: CDR1 SNHLY, CDR2 FYNNEI. This CDR3 has 15 residues. The ends lost 6 bases at V and 3 bases at J; junction bases unmatched: 9. CDR3 nucleotides: TGTGCCAGCAGAACGACTAGCGTCAGCAAAGAGACCCAGTACTTC. Translation: CASRTTSVSKETQYF. The variable domain in full, completed from reference TRBV2 and TRBJ2-5, reads EPEVTQTPSHQVTQMGQEVILRCVPISNHLYFYWYRQILGQKVEFLVSFYNNEISEKSEIFDDQFSVERPDGSNFTLKIRSTKLEDSAMYFCASRTTSVSKETQYFGPGTRLLVL.

The chain combines TRBV5-6 with TRBJ2-1, with D unresolved. Germline loops: CDR1 SGHDT, CDR2 YYEEEE. The CDR3 has 12 amino acids. Deletions cut 0 bases from V and 9 bases from J, with 7 bases between. CDR3 in amino acids: CASSLATGEQFF. The CDR3 coding sequence is TGTGCCAGCAGCTTGGCCACGGGTGAGCAGTTCTTC.

J is TRBJ1-5 and V is TRBV20-1; weak D call: TRBD1 (5 bases). Per germline, CDR1 DFQATT and CDR2 SNEGSKA (reference sequence). V shed 2 bases and J shed 1 base, with 15 bases lying between them. This CDR3 is built from 16 residues. The CDR3 DNA follows: TGCAGTGCTAGATTCTTCGGAGAGGGGAGCAATCAGCCCCAGCATTTT. It yields the protein CSARFFGEGSNQPQHF.

The rearrangement links TRBV6-2 or TRBV6-3 to TRBJ2-3; TRBD2 is a possible D gene (6 bases). Germline CDR1 and CDR2: MNHEY and SVGEGT. There are 14 residues in the CDR3. Trimming removed 10 bases from V and 6 bases from J, with 20 bases in between. For the CDR3, the DNA is TGTGCCACCTTTAGGGACTCGTCGGTGGATACGCAGTATTTT. Protein: CATFRDSSVDTQYF.

This chain uses TRBV5-1 with TRBJ2-7; 9 positions agree with TRBD2. V shed 2 bases, J shed 4 bases, and the junction held 7 bases outside the gene matches. CDR3 length: 15 residues. CDR1 and CDR2 from the germline V gene are SGHRS and YFSETQ. As DNA, the CDR3 is TGCGCCAGCAGCTTAAGCGGGGGGCGTGTTTACGAGCAGTACTTC. Amino acids: CASSLSGGRVYEQYF.

CDR3 loop: CASSQEGSGYTF. The DNA for the CDR3 is TGCGCCAGCAGCCAAGAGGGGAGTGGCTACACCTTC. The V gene is TRBV4-1, the J gene TRBJ1-2; D gene ambiguous. The germline V gene has CDR1 MGHRA and CDR2 YSYEKL. The CDR3 runs to 12 residues. Trimming took 0 bases from V and 7 from J, leaving 6 bases between them.

The gene calls are TRBV5-4 and TRBJ1-1; perhaps TRBD1 as D (5 bases). Trimming took 4 bases from V and 4 from J, leaving 14 bases between them. The germline V gene encodes CDR1 SGHNT and CDR2 YYREEE (reference sequence). CDR3 length equals 14 residues. In DNA, the CDR3 is TGTGCCAGCAGCCAGCAGGGTCCTGGCACTGAAGCTTTCTTT. Translated: CASSQQGPGTEAFF.

This chain joins TRBV28 and TRBJ2-1, with 12 bases lining up with TRBD2. Germline trimming cut 2 bases from V and 7 bases from J; bases unmatched to any gene: 3. Germline V gene data show CDR1 as MDHEN and CDR2 as SYDVKM. This CDR3 is 15 amino acids long. This CDR3 reads CASSLHTSGRNEQFF. As DNA, the CDR3 is TGTGCCAGCAGTTTACATACTAGCGGGAGGAATGAGCAGTTCTTC.

J is TRBJ2-3 and V is TRBV29-1; no definite D call. Deletions cut 3 bases from V and 6 bases from J, with 10 bases between. The CDR3 length is 12 residues. Germline loops: CDR1 SQVTM, CDR2 ANQGSEA. The CDR3 nucleotides are TGCAGCGTTGAGTGGCGGCGGGATACGCAGTATTTT. Translated: CSVEWRRDTQYF.

The chain combines TRBV25-1 with TRBJ2-1; D tentatively fits TRBD1 or TRBD2 (5 bases each). CDR3 length: 16 residues. Germline loops: CDR1 MGHDK, CDR2 SYGVNS. Trimming pared 4 bases from V and 0 bases from J, leaving 13 bases between. CDR3 sequence reads: CASSAGRKSSYNEQFF. CDR3 in DNA: TGTGCCAGCAGTGCGGGACGGAAGAGCTCCTACAATGAGCAGTTCTTC. Variable domain in full (rest from reference TRBV25-1 and TRBJ2-1): EADIYQTPRYLVIGTGKKITLECSQTMGHDKMYWYQQDPGMELHLIHYSYGVNSTEKGDLSSESTVSRIRTEHFPLTLESARPSHTSQYLCASSAGRKSSYNEQFFGPGTRLTVL.

The chain joins TRBV5-1 to TRBJ2-1, with 10 bases identical to TRBD2. After removal of 2 bases from V and 8 bases from J, the junction contained 7 bases not matched to a gene. Germline V gives CDR1 SGHRS, CDR2 YFSETQ. There are 15 residues in the CDR3. The CDR3, as DNA: TGCGCCAGCAGCTTCGGTAGCGGGGGGAGTGATGAGCAGTTCTTC. Translated: CASSFGSGGSDEQFF.

The chain is built from TRBV10-3 and TRBJ2-7; TRBD2 matches at 16 bases. CDR1 and CDR2 from the germline V gene are ENHRY and SYGVKD. The length of the CDR3 is 17 residues. The junction had 10 bases not matched to a gene; V was cut back by 6 bases and J by 5 bases. The CDR3 DNA reads as TGTGCCATCAGATCCGGGACTAGCGGGAGGGGCACCCACGAGCAGTACTTC. Translated: CAIRSGTSGRGTHEQYF.